These T cell receptor beta chains were read from a single sample in a study of T cell repertoires in cytomegalovirus infection. TCRdb fed the reads into MiXCR, producing one record per CDR3 protein. The data contain 570,000 or so distinct CDR3 sequences, around 40% of them seen just once; the ten biggest clones take up about half. These receptors have no identified antigens. This specimen was cultured PBMCs, taken from culture after CMV antigen stimulation. The receptor source for this set is a human donor in good health (CMV status not recorded). Some clones in this sample may be carry-over from other donors' samples. The CDR3 runs from the conserved cysteine through the conserved F or W. Each record gives: D gene, J gene, V gene, clone size, CDR3 protein, CDR3 DNA. A D gene is named only where the DNA matches it firmly. Not every row has a clone size; where given, it reads once, few, many or a size class.

TRBD1 | TRBJ1-2 | TRBV7-2 | many | CASSGYQGDRGYGYTF | TGTGCCAGCAGCGGCTACCAGGGGGACAGAGGCTATGGCTACACCTTC
NA | TRBJ1-6 | TRBV10-3 | NA | CAISDPSRGWSSYNSPLHF | TGTGCCATCAGTGATCCGAGTAGGGGATGGAGCTCCTATAATTCACCCCTCCACTTT
TRBD2 | TRBJ2-5 | TRBV7-2 | NA | CASSLESAGVGETQYF | TGTGCCAGCAGCTTAGAATCGGCGGGGGTAGGGGAGACCCAGTACTTC
NA | TRBJ1-1 | TRBV7-9 | few | CASSLVFGAVPTEAFF | TGTGCCAGCAGCTTAGTATTCGGGGCGGTGCCCACTGAAGCTTTCTTT
TRBD2 | TRBJ2-5 | TRBV12-5 | NA | CASGSRASGMAETQYF | TGTGCTAGTGGTTCGAGGGCTAGCGGAATGGCGGAGACCCAGTACTTC
TRBD1 | TRBJ1-5 | TRBV7-8 | NA | CTSSLYTGAGQPQHF | TGTACCAGCAGCCTATACACAGGGGCCGGACAGCCCCAGCATTTT
NA | TRBJ1-1 | TRBV6-5 | many | CASSRGGTEAFF | TGTGCCAGCAGCCGAGGGGGGACTGAAGCTTTCTTT
TRBD2 | TRBJ2-5 | TRBV12-3/TRBV12-4 | few | CASSFGGSGGKTQYF | TGTGCCAGCAGTTTTGGGGGTAGCGGGGGAAAGACCCAGTACTTC
NA | TRBJ2-3 | TRBV3-1 | NA | CASSSLAKSTDTQYF | TGTGCCAGCAGCTCTTTAGCGAAGAGCACAGATACGCAGTATTTT
NA | TRBJ1-1 | TRBV7-2 | few | CASSQVRRTEAFF | TGTGCCAGCAGCCAAGTAAGGCGAACTGAAGCTTTCTTT
NA | TRBJ2-5 | TRBV6-6 | NA | CASRSEQLGTQYF | TGTGCCAGCAGGAGTGAACAGTTGGGAACCCAGTACTTC
NA | TRBJ2-3 | TRBV18 | NA | CASSQEVSTDTQYF | TGTGCCAGCTCGCAGGAGGTCAGCACAGATACGCAGTATTTT
TRBD2 | TRBJ2-7 | TRBV7-9 | few | CASSLDSGRTLVTYEQYF | TGTGCCAGCAGCTTAGATAGCGGGAGGACCCTTGTCACCTACGAGCAGTACTTC
NA | TRBJ2-5 | TRBV7-2 | many | CASTPRWGRETQYF | TGTGCCAGCACCCCCAGATGGGGTCGAGAGACCCAGTACTTC
NA | TRBJ2-5 | TRBV4-1 | few | CASSHDVKDLHRTQYF | TGCGCCAGCAGCCACGATGTCAAGGACCTACATAGGACCCAGTACTTC
TRBD1 | TRBJ2-1 | TRBV12-3/TRBV12-4 | few | CASSQGAPFQFF | TGTGCCAGCAGTCAGGGGGCTCCGTTCCAGTTCTTC
TRBD2 | TRBJ2-1 | TRBV9 | few | CASSVAPPGGGVVSYNEQFF | TGTGCCAGCAGCGTAGCCCCTCCGGGAGGGGGGGTAGTGTCCTACAATGAGCAGTTCTTC
TRBD2 | TRBJ2-5 | TRBV19 | NA | CASSIRGLADQYF | TGTGCCAGTAGTATTCGGGGACTAGCGGACCAGTACTTC
NA | TRBJ2-7 | TRBV6-2/TRBV6-3 | NA | CASSYWSSSYEQYF | TGTGCCAGCAGTTACTGGAGTAGCTCCTACGAGCAGTACTTC
TRBD2 | TRBJ2-2 | TRBV7-9 | NA | CASSIIAGPGGELFF | TGTGCCAGCAGCATAATAGCGGGACCGGGCGGGGAGCTGTTTTTT
TRBD1 | TRBJ1-3 | TRBV4-1 | few | CASSHGTVLEGNTIYF | TGCGCCAGCAGCCATGGGACAGTACTAGAGGGAAACACCATATATTTT
TRBD2 | TRBJ2-5 | TRBV7-2 | NA | CASSSRGGPDETQYF | TGTGCCAGCAGCTCCCGCGGGGGGCCTGATGAGACCCAGTACTTC